A selection of T cell receptor beta chains follows, all from one sample in a study of early stage breast cancer tumors. Sequencing was performed with immunoSEQ multiplex PCR; in TCRdb, only in-frame clones are kept and a portion is missing. The sample has about 6,000 clones, 60% to 85% seen once. The sequenced sample consisted of normal breast tissue next to the tumor. Source of these receptors: a person aged 70 to 79 with breast cancer. Each CDR3 is given with its conserved first and last residue. Each record gives: CDR3 protein, J gene, V gene.

CDR3: CASRVAQGSGGNTIYF
J: TRBJ1-3
V: TRBV2

CDR3: CASSVGPENTEAFF
J: TRBJ1-1
V: TRBV9

CDR3: CASSQQGLAGANTGELFF
J: TRBJ2-2
V: TRBV5-1

CDR3: CASSVVDRGPYEQYF
J: TRBJ2-7
V: TRBV9

CDR3: CASSLYRGPYEQFF
J: TRBJ2-1
V: TRBV5-4

CDR3: CASSQVQAGDGNTIYF
J: TRBJ1-3
V: TRBV4-1

CDR3: CASSFGQGMDEQYF
J: TRBJ2-7
V: TRBV7-9

CDR3: CASSLPGLAGLTDTQYF
J: TRBJ2-3
V: TRBV9

CDR3: CASSLGGGLQETQYF
J: TRBJ2-5
V: TRBV5-1

CDR3: CASSSLAGGTTDTQYF
J: TRBJ2-3
V: TRBV6-5

CDR3: CASSSTRFGLAGGQDTQYF
J: TRBJ2-3
V: TRBV7-8

CDR3: CASSLGGGAVIQYF
J: TRBJ2-4
V: TRBV7-2

CDR3: CAWDRGAGYEQYF
J: TRBJ2-7
V: TRBV30

CDR3: CASSLVGLATDTQYF
J: TRBJ2-3
V: TRBV7-2

CDR3: CASSRGLAGGDSDEQYF
J: TRBJ2-7
V: TRBV5-1

CDR3: CATQRTTFSYEQYF
J: TRBJ2-7
V: TRBV19

CDR3: CASSLGRNYGYTF
J: TRBJ1-2
V: TRBV5-6